The subject of this entry is one T cell receptor beta chain. Its target is not known. These data belong to a study of OX40 agonist ivuxolimab in advanced cancers. Sequencing used immunoSEQ multiplex PCR; TCRdb keeps in-frame clones, though not all of them. The sample includes about 60,000 clones, around 83% of them seen just once. In germline, CDR1 is SGHRS, CDR2 YFSETQ. V was trimmed by 3 bases and J by 4 bases, leaving 19 bases between them. The CDR3 runs to 16 residues. Study results and caveats: Among the lowest peripheral clonal expansion occurred in 0.1-3.0 mg/kg partial responders.

Patients were excluded for autoimmune disease history or systemic immunosuppression. The sequenced sample was CD4+ or CD8+ T cells sorted from blood, obtained in a trial of the OX40 agonist ivuxolimab. The chain links TRBV5-1 to TRBJ1-1; the D is unclear. This receptor was identified in an adult with an advanced solid tumor such as melanoma, head and neck, liver or kidney cancer. This chain's CDR3 is CASSSGGEVGGTEAFF. The CDR3 DNA follows: TGCGCCAGCAGCTCCGGTGGGGAAGTAGGAGGCACTGAAGCTTTCTTT.